The 27 T cell receptor beta chains reported below all come from one sample, sequenced in a study of glioma-infiltrating T cells (dated by TCRdb to 2016 to 2017). The reads were generated on an Illumina MiSeq. The iRepertoire nested amplicon-rescue multiplex PCR (arm-PCR) platform was used to amplify TCR alpha and beta CDR3 regions from RNA. The public reads were run again by TCRdb, first through fastp at Q25 and then through MiXCR, and only productive beta chains were kept. Each entry is one CDR3 protein sequence, shown with its most common DNA and genes. This sample holds about 130,000 distinct CDR3 sequences; roughly 24% were observed only once. The top ten hold nearly 15% of the sample. Sequenced: glioma tissue, nonneoplastic brain tissue, or PBMCs (not recorded which). These receptors came from a human donor with low-grade glioma or glioblastoma, undergoing nonglioma brain surgery, or in good health (not recorded which).

This clonotype was detected ten times or more. In DNA form, the CDR3 reads TGCGCCAGCAACTTACAGACTAGCGGCACAGATACGCAGTATTTT. Translation gives CASNLQTSGTDTQYF. The chain uses TRBV5-1 and TRBJ2-3; 8 nucleotides match TRBD2. Per germline, CDR1 SGHRS and CDR2 YFSETQ. Trimming removed 6 bases from V and 1 base from J; junction bases left unmatched: 7. CDR3 length equals 15 residues.

Comment on this clonotype: A much more abundant neighbour one base away suggests this may be a read error. This chain joins TRBV3-1 and TRBJ1-1, with D possibly matching TRBD1 (6 bases). This CDR3 has 15 amino acids. CDR1 and CDR2 from the germline V gene are LGHDT and YNNKEL (reference sequence). The DNA for the CDR3 is TGTGCCAGAAGCCAAGAGGGGGGGCGGAGAACTGAAGCTTTCTTT. Protein product: CARSQEGGRRTEAFF.

For this clonotype: A much larger clonotype is one base distant, so this may be a read error. The gene calls are TRBV7-8 and TRBJ1-5; no clear D gene. Germline V gene lookup returns CDR1 SGHVS and CDR2 FQNEAQ. The CDR3 covers 16 residues. The CDR3 nucleotides are TGTGCCAGCAGCCAACGGCGAACTGATAGCAATCAGACCCAGCATTTT. Its translation: CASSQRRTDSNQTQHF.

At least ten counts were recorded for this clonotype. The chain uses TRBV20-1 and TRBJ2-7; 7 positions agree with TRBD2. CDR1 is DFQATT, CDR2 SNEGSKA, per germline (reference sequence). The V and J ends lost 5 bases and 2 bases, in that order; junction bases with no gene match: 6. This CDR3 is built from 13 residues. CDR3 nucleotides: TGCAGTGCTCGGATGGGGGGGGCCTACGAGCAGTACTTC. It codes for CSARMGGAYEQYF.

This clonotype was detected many times. This chain joins TRBV15 and TRBJ2-7, with TRBD2 matching over 10 bases. V gave up 0 bases and J gave up 6 bases; unmatched junction bases: 14. CDR1 and CDR2 (germline): LNHNV, YYDKDF (reference sequence). CDR3 length: 18 residues. The CDR3 DNA is TGTGCCACCAGCAGAGAGGGGTCGCTAGCGGGAGCTCGGAGCGAGCAGTACTTC. Translated: CATSREGSLAGARSEQYF.

A word on this clonotype: The conserved phenylalanine or tryptophan is not found at the CDR3 terminus, so this likely reflects a read error. The chain carries TRBV3-1 and TRBJ2-1; 7 nucleotides match TRBD2. CDR3 length: 15 amino acids. The germline CDR1 and CDR2 sequences are LGHDT and YNNKEL (reference sequence). V gave up 1 base and J gave up 5 bases; unmatched junction bases: 5. This CDR3 is CASSQGGGSHNEQFS. The CDR3 DNA is TGTGCCAGCAGCCAAGGGGGCGGGAGCCACAATGAGCAGTTCTCC.

As concerns this clonotype: With a much larger clone just one base away, this may be a read error. J is TRBJ2-1 and V is TRBV12-3 or TRBV12-4; 15 bases are a match to TRBD2. The CDR3 length is 18 residues. After removal of 4 bases from V and 12 bases from J, the junction contained 16 bases not matched to a gene. CDR3 protein: CASSSERTGGLAGGRQFF. In DNA, the CDR3 is TGTGCCAGCAGTTCCGAGCGGACAGGTGGACTAGCGGGAGGGCGGCAGTTCTTC.

This clonotype came up many times. This rearrangement joins TRBV20-1 to TRBJ2-1; 12 nucleotides match TRBD2. Per germline, CDR1 DFQATT and CDR2 SNEGSKA (reference sequence). The CDR3 is 17 residues long. V shed 1 base and J 6 bases; nucleotides not matched to a gene: 10. The CDR3 DNA follows: TGCAGTGCTAGAGCCGGTTCTAGCGGGAGGGCGGGCAATGAGCAGTTCTTC. Amino acids: CSARAGSSGRAGNEQFF.

Of note for this clonotype: A much larger clone sits a single nucleotide away, making a read error possible. V is TRBV7-9 and J is TRBJ2-7; D not certain. The CDR3 length is 12 residues. Germline V gene data show CDR1 as SEHNR and CDR2 as FQNEAQ (reference sequence). CDR3: CSSSFGGISLYF. CDR3 DNA: TGTTCCAGCAGCTTCGGTGGTATTTCTCTGTACTTC. Full variable domain (outside the CDR3, taken from reference TRBV7-9 and TRBJ2-7): DTGVSQNPRHKITKRGQNVTFRCDPISEHNRLYWYRQTLGQGPEFLTYFQNEAQLEKSRLLSDRFSAERPKGSFSTLEIQRTEQGDSAMYLCSSSFGGISLYFGPGTRLTVT.

This clonotype was recorded at least ten times. The CDR3 coding sequence is TGTGCCAGCAGTGAAGCGGGGACAGGGGGCAAGGGGTATGGCTACACCTTC. Encoded protein: CASSEAGTGGKGYGYTF. This sequence joins TRBV25-1 and TRBJ1-2, with 12 bases lining up with TRBD1. This CDR3 contains 17 residues. After removal of 2 bases from V and 5 bases from J, the junction contained 9 bases not matched to a gene. Per germline, CDR1 MGHDK and CDR2 SYGVNS.

On this clonotype: This sequence may be a read error, since a much larger clone differs from it by one base. The chain has TRBV19 and TRBJ2-2; D gene ambiguous. Per the germline V gene, CDR1 is LNHDA and CDR2 is SQIVND (reference sequence). The CDR3 runs 11 residues. CDR3 sequence (DNA): TGTACCAGTACCGGAACCGGGGAGCTGTTTTTT. The encoded protein is CTSTGTGELFF.

As for this clonotype: A read error is possible here, since a much larger clone lies one base away. This chain joins TRBV24-1 and TRBJ2-1, with D possibly being TRBD2 (5 bases). Germline V lookup: CDR1 KGHDR, CDR2 SFDVKD. This CDR3 has 11 amino acids. The CDR3: CAARTYNEQFF. CDR3 in DNA: TGTGCCGCCAGGACTTACAATGAGCAGTTCTTC.

About this clonotype: This CDR3 fails to terminate in the conserved phenylalanine or tryptophan, so it likely reflects a read error. The CDR3 sequence: CASSYVHEQYL. CDR3 coding DNA: TGTGCCAGCAGCTACGTCCACGAGCAGTACCTC. The V and J genes are TRBV6-2 or TRBV6-3 and TRBJ2-7; D gene ambiguous. In germline, CDR1 is MNHEY, CDR2 SVGEGT. Trimming stripped 6 bases from V and 5 bases from J, with 8 bases between. This CDR3 has 11 residues.

This clonotype was detected ten times or more. The chain carries TRBV18 and TRBJ2-3; D ambiguous. The V and J ends lost 3 bases and 1 base respectively, with 8 bases between them. Looked up from germline, CDR1 is KGHSH and CDR2 is LQKENI. The CDR3 is 14 amino acids. The CDR3 reads CASSPTVGTDTQYF. Written as DNA, the CDR3 is TGTGCCAGCTCACCGACCGTCGGCACAGATACGCAGTATTTT.

The table lists this clonotype with many counts. The rearrangement joins TRBV7-2 to TRBJ1-6; TRBD1 aligns across 9 bases. The CDR3 length is 15 residues. Germline CDR1 and CDR2: SGHTA and FQGNSA. V was clipped by 3 bases and J by 7 bases; unmatched bases: 4. The CDR3 region has the DNA TGTGCCAGCAGCTTCGCCGGACAGGGGAATTCACCCCTCCACTTT. Its translation: CASSFAGQGNSPLHF.

The chain has TRBV15 and TRBJ2-7; a possible D gene is TRBD1 (6 bases). Germline loops: CDR1 LNHNV, CDR2 YYDKDF (reference sequence). The CDR3 runs to 15 residues. V lost 1 base, J lost 5 bases, and 15 bases lay in between. CDR3 sequence reads: CATSRAGDGINEQYF. As DNA, the CDR3 is TGTGCCACCAGCAGAGCAGGGGACGGAATAAACGAGCAGTACTTC.

This chain connects TRBV12-3 or TRBV12-4 to TRBJ1-1; D is unresolved. V shed 6 bases and J shed 8 bases, with 10 bases lying between them. This CDR3 is 11 amino acids long. The CDR3 nucleotides are TGTGCCAGCAGATCTGCGACCGAAGCTTTCTTT. It yields the protein CASRSATEAFF.

CDR3 amino acids: CASSSGSRGYAYEQYF. In DNA, the CDR3 is TGCGCCAGCAGCTCCGGTTCCAGGGGTTATGCCTACGAGCAGTACTTC. The rearrangement links TRBV5-1 to TRBJ2-7, with D perhaps TRBD1 (6 bases). Trimming took 3 bases from V and 2 from J, leaving 18 bases between them. CDR3 length: 16 amino acids. Germline values: CDR1 SGHRS, CDR2 YFSETQ.

This clonotype was counted a few times. A much larger clone is a single base away; this may be a read error. The J gene is TRBJ2-3, the V gene TRBV6-1; 14 bases fit TRBD2. V was clipped by 7 bases and J by 4 bases; unmatched bases: 4. This CDR3 region has 15 residues. Germline V gene data show CDR1 as MNHNS and CDR2 as SASEGT. CDR3 nucleotide sequence: TGTGCCAGCACGACTAGCGGGAGGGCCCCAGATACGCAGTATTTT. Translated, it gives CASTTSGRAPDTQYF.

CDR3 DNA: TGTGCCAGTAGAAACGACAGGGACGATGAAAAACTGTTTTTT. Residues: CASRNDRDDEKLFF. This chain joins TRBV19 and TRBJ1-4; 7 bases map to TRBD1. The V gene's germline CDR1 is LNHDA and CDR2 SQIVND (reference sequence). The CDR3 runs to 14 residues. V lost 6 bases and J lost 6; bases outside the gene matches: 7.

Ten or more counts support this clonotype. The V call is TRBV27, the J call TRBJ1-5; tentative D call: TRBD1 (5 bases). Germline CDR1 reads MNHEY; CDR2 reads SMNVEV (reference sequence). This CDR3 has 17 amino acids. V was cut by 6 bases and J by 1 base, with 19 bases left in between. The CDR3 DNA sequence: TGTGCCAGCAGCCTCTGGGGAGGGGCATACAGCAATCAGCCCCAGCATTTT. Translation: CASSLWGGAYSNQPQHF.

This clonotype was observed at least ten times. The chain is built from TRBV27 and TRBJ2-7, with unresolved D. Germline values: CDR1 MNHEY, CDR2 SMNVEV (reference sequence). This CDR3 is 14 amino acids long. Trimming took 0 bases from V and 2 from J, leaving 8 bases between them. CDR3 in DNA: TGTGCCAGCAGTTTATCGCCTGCAGCCTACGAGCAGTACTTC. This gives the protein CASSLSPAAYEQYF.

As concerns this clonotype: A clone one base away is much larger, so this may be a read error. The chain combines TRBV4-3 with TRBJ2-7; D gene unclear. Per the germline V gene, CDR1 is LGHNA and CDR2 is YSLEER. The V and J ends lost 2 bases and 7 bases respectively, with 18 bases between them. The CDR3 covers 15 residues. The chain's CDR3 is CASSQFHGPRREQYF. Here the CDR3 DNA reads TGCGCCAGCAGCCAATTTCATGGCCCCCGACGGGAGCAGTACTTC.

The table lists this clonotype with many counts. This chain connects TRBV4-3 to TRBJ2-3; D possibly corresponds to TRBD1 (6 bases). Per the germline V gene, CDR1 is LGHNA and CDR2 is YSLEER. With 4 bases removed from V and 3 bases from J, the gap between germline ends came to 17 bases. The CDR3 contains 16 residues. The CDR3 region is CASSPLPKGVTDTQYF. Here the CDR3 DNA reads TGCGCCAGCAGCCCCCTCCCGAAGGGGGTAACAGATACGCAGTATTTT.

As for this clonotype: One junction end does not reproduce the germline sequence, and a read error may be involved. The V and J genes are TRBV4-1 and TRBJ2-7; D not resolved. Looked up from germline, CDR1 is MGHRA and CDR2 is YSYEKL. The CDR3 is 10 residues long. CDR3 bases: TGCGCCAGCCTGAACTACGAGAAGTACTTC. Its translation: CASLNYEKYF.

This clonotype was observed at least ten times. The chain links TRBV7-2 to TRBJ2-3; D is unresolved. The V end lost 5 bases, the J end lost 5 bases, and 17 bases lay between the germline ends. The CDR3 runs to 15 residues. The germline V gene encodes CDR1 SGHTA and CDR2 FQGNSA. The CDR3 nucleotides read TGTGCCAGCAGCCTACTTTTGGCGTCTGGAGATACGCAGTATTTT. This translates into CASSLLLASGDTQYF.

This clonotype was picked up many times. CDR3 DNA sequence: TGTGCCAGCAGCTTGGGTCGGCGGGAGCGTAACGAGCAGTACTTC. Translation gives CASSLGRRERNEQYF. The chain joins TRBV5-4 to TRBJ2-7, with 7 positions matching TRBD2. V shed 0 bases and J 5 bases; nucleotides not matched to a gene: 8. This CDR3 is built from 15 residues. Germline lookup yields CDR1 SGHNT and CDR2 YYREEE (reference sequence).